The next 9 T cell receptor beta chains were all read from a single sample in a study of neoadjuvant nivolumab and ipilimumab in lung cancer (dated by TCRdb to 2018 to 2020). The label giving this sample's time point can be read as: at surgical resection after neoadjuvant nivolumab +/- ipilimumab. Library creation used the immunoSEQ multiplex PCR assay. The clones in this table, taken by TCRdb from immuneACCESS, are in-frame only. Not every clone is retained; where verified, under half of the shortfall comes from an unresolved V gene, and the cause of the rest is unknown. The sample table records about 7,300 clones; 85% to 90% of these occur just once. The top ten clones comprise 6.8% of the sample. This sample comprised tumor tissue, obtained after neoadjuvant nivolumab, alone or with ipilimumab, at or shortly before surgery. The receptors were sampled from an adult with non-small cell lung cancer.

The J gene is TRBJ2-7, the V gene TRBV27; the D is unclear. V gave up 0 bases and J gave up 7 bases, with 7 bases separating them. Germline V lookup: CDR1 MNHEY, CDR2 SMNVEV (reference sequence). The length of the CDR3 is 12 residues. CDR3 in amino acids: CASSLSVLEQYF. CDR3 bases: TGTGCCAGCAGTTTATCGGTACTGGAGCAGTACTTC.

The chain joins TRBV25-1 to TRBJ1-1; D may be TRBD1 (5 bases). The CDR3 totals 15 residues. The germline CDR1 and CDR2 sequences are MGHDK and SYGVNS. Trimming stripped 0 bases from V and 4 bases from J, with 12 bases between. The CDR3 region has the DNA TGTGCCAGCAGTGAATATACGGGAGGGGTCACTGAAGCTTTCTTT. It yields the protein CASSEYTGGVTEAFF.

This CDR3 reads CAWSQGGQGIYGYTF. CDR3 nucleotide sequence: TGTGCCTGGAGTCAAGGGGGGCAGGGTATCTATGGCTACACCTTC. The chain recombines TRBV30 with TRBJ1-2; tentatively, D is TRBD1 (6 bases). The CDR3 sequence is 15 residues long. V was shortened by 2 bases and J by 4 bases, with 17 bases between the two germline ends. The germline V gene has CDR1 GTSNPN and CDR2 SVGIG (reference sequence).

The V and J genes are TRBV28 and TRBJ1-2, with D maybe TRBD1 (6 bases). There are 16 residues in the CDR3. Germline V gene lookup returns CDR1 MDHEN and CDR2 SYDVKM. The germline V and J ends were trimmed by 6 bases and 7 bases, with 24 bases remaining between them. The CDR3 region is CASRKGGDGGRTGYTF. The CDR3 bases are TGTGCCAGCAGGAAAGGGGGAGATGGAGGGCGAACTGGCTACACCTTC.

The chain has TRBV18 and TRBJ1-1; D possibly corresponds to TRBD1 (5 bases). Trimming removed 1 base from V and 5 bases from J, with 8 bases in between. There are 13 residues in the CDR3. Germline CDR1 is KGHSH and CDR2 is LQKENI. CDR3 residues: CASSPRGETEAFF. CDR3 nucleotide sequence: TGTGCCAGCTCACCACGGGGGGAAACTGAAGCTTTCTTT.

This chain uses TRBV7-2 with TRBJ2-1; no reliable D call. Per germline, CDR1 SGHTA and CDR2 FQGNSA. The V end lost 5 bases, the J end lost 7 bases, and 18 bases lay between the germline ends. This CDR3 spans 15 amino acids. The CDR3 coding sequence is TGTGCCAGCAGCCCCTCAGCAGGCGTTCTAAATGAGCAGTTCTTC. This sequence encodes CASSPSAGVLNEQFF.

In this sample, this clone turned up a few times. The chain couples TRBV28 to TRBJ2-1; possible D gene TRBD2, 6 bases. The CDR3 runs 16 residues. Germline assignment: CDR1 MDHEN and CDR2 SYDVKM. V lost 0 bases, J lost 7 bases, and 16 bases lay in between. The DNA for the CDR3 is TGTGCCAGCAGTTTATGGTCGGGGGAGGCTAAGAATGAGCAGTTCTTC. Amino acids: CASSLWSGEAKNEQFF.

The sample holds a few counts of this clone. The rearrangement uses TRBV28 and TRBJ2-7; D call uncertain. With 2 bases removed from V and 4 bases from J, the gap between germline ends came to 6 bases. Germline V CDR1 and CDR2: MDHEN, SYDVKM. This CDR3 is built from 12 residues. The CDR3 protein is CASSLPGYEQYF. The CDR3 DNA follows: TGTGCCAGCAGTTTACCCGGGTACGAGCAGTACTTC.

The DNA of the CDR3 is TGTGCCAGCAGCCAAAGACAGGGTCACGGAAACACCATATATTTT. It is translated as CASSQRQGHGNTIYF. This sequence joins TRBV5-8 and TRBJ1-3; TRBD1 agrees at 7 bases. J lost 4 bases, V lost 4 bases, and 8 bases had no gene match. The germline CDR1 and CDR2 sequences are SGHTS and YDEGEE. This CDR3 comprises 15 residues.